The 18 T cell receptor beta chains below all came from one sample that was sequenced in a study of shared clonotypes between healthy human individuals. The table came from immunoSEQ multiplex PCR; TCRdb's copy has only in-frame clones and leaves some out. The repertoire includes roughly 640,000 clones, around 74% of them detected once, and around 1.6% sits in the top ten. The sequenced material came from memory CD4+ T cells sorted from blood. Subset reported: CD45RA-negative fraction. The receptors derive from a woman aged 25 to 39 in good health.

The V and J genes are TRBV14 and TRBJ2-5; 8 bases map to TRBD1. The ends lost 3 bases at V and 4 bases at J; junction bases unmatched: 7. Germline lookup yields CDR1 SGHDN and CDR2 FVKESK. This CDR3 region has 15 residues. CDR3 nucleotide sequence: TGTGCCAGCAGCCAGGGTGGACAGGGAGGAGAGACCCAGTACTTC. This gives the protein CASSQGGQGGETQYF.

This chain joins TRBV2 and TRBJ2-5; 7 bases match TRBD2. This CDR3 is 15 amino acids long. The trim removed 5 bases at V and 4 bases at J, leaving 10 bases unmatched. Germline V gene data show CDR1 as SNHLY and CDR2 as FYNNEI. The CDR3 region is CASSTPSGGGETQYF. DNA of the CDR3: TGTGCCAGCAGTACCCCTAGCGGAGGCGGAGAGACCCAGTACTTC.

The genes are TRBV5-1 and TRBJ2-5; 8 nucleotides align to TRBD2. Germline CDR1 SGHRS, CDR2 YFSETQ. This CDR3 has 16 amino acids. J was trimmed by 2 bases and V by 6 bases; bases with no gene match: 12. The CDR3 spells CASTSGNSGEQETQYF. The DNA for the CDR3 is TGCGCCAGCACCTCGGGTAATAGCGGGGAACAAGAGACCCAGTACTTC.

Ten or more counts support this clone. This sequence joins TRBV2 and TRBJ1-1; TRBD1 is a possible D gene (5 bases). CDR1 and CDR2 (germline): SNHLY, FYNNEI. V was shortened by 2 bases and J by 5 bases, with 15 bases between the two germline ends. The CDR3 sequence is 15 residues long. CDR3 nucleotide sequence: TGTGCCAGCAGTGAACGGGCTGGGCAGGGAACTGAAGCTTTCTTT. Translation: CASSERAGQGTEAFF. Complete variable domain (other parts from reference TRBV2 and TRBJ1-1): EPEVTQTPSHQVTQMGQEVILRCVPISNHLYFYWYRQILGQKVEFLVSFYNNEISEKSEIFDDQFSVERPDGSNFTLKIRSTKLEDSAMYFCASSERAGQGTEAFFGQGTRLTVV.

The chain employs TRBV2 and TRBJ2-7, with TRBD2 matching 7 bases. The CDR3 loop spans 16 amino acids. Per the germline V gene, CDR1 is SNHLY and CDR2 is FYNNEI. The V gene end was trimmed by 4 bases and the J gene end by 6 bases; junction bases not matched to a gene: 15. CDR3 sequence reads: CASSADLGGLASEQYF. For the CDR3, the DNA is TGTGCCAGCAGTGCAGACCTGGGGGGGTTGGCTTCCGAGCAGTACTTC.

The CDR3 reads CASTARTGRSGSGNEQFF. CDR3 nucleotide sequence: TGTGCCAGCACGGCTCGGACAGGGCGTAGCGGGAGTGGAAATGAGCAGTTCTTC. The chain couples TRBV2 to TRBJ2-1, with a possible D match to TRBD2 (9 bases). V was trimmed by 7 bases and J by 7 bases, leaving 29 bases between them. CDR3 length: 18 residues. Germline V gives CDR1 SNHLY, CDR2 FYNNEI. Full variable domain (missing parts from reference TRBV2 and TRBJ2-1): EPEVTQTPSHQVTQMGQEVILRCVPISNHLYFYWYRQILGQKVEFLVSFYNNEISEKSEIFDDQFSVERPDGSNFTLKIRSTKLEDSAMYFCASTARTGRSGSGNEQFFGPGTRLTVL.

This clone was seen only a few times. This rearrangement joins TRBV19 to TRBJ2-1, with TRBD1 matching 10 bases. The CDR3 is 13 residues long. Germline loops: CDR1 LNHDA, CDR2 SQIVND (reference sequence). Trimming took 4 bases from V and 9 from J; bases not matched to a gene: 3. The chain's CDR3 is CASSSGDRGEQFF. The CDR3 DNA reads TGTGCCAGTAGTAGTGGGGACAGGGGTGAGCAGTTCTTC.

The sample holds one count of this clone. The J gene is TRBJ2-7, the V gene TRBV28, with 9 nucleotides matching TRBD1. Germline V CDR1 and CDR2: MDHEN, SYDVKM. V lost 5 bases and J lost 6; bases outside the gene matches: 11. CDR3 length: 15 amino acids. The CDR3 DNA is TGTGCCAGCAGTGCCGCCGGGACAGGGATAAGCGAGCAGTACTTC. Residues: CASSAAGTGISEQYF. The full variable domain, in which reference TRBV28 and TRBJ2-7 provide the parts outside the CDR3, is DVKVTQSSRYLVKRTGEKVFLECVQDMDHENMFWYRQDPGLGLRLIYFSYDVKMKEKGDIPEGYSVSREKKERFSLILESASTNQTSMYLCASSAAGTGISEQYFGPGTRLTVT.

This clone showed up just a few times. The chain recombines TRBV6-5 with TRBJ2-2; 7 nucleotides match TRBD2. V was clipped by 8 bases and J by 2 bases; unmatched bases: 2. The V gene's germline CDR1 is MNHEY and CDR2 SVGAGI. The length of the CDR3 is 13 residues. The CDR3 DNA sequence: TGTGCCAGCGGGAGGGGCAACACCGGGGAGCTGTTTTTT. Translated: CASGRGNTGELFF.

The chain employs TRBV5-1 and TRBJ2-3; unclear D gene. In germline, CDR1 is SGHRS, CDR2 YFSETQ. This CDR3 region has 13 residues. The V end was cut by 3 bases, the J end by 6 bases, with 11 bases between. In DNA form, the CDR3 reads TGCGCCAGCAGCTCGACTCTCAGGGATACGCAGTATTTT. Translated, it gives CASSSTLRDTQYF.

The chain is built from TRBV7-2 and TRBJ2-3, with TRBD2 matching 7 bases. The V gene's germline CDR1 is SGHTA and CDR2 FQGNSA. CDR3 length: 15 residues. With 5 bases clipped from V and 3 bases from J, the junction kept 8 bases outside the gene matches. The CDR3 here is CASSRTSTGTDTQYF. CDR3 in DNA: TGTGCCAGCAGCCGGACTAGTACGGGGACAGATACGCAGTATTTT.

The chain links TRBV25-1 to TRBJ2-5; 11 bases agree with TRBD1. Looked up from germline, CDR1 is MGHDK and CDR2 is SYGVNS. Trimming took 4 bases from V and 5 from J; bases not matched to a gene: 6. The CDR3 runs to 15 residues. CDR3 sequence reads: CASSGGQGAYETQYF. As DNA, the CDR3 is TGTGCCAGCAGTGGCGGACAGGGGGCTTATGAGACCCAGTACTTC.

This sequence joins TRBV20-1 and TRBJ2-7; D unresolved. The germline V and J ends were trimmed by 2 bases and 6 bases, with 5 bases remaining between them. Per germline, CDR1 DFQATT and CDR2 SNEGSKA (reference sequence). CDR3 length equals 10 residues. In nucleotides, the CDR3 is TGCAGTGCTAGAAATGCCGAGCAGTACTTC. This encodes CSARNAEQYF.

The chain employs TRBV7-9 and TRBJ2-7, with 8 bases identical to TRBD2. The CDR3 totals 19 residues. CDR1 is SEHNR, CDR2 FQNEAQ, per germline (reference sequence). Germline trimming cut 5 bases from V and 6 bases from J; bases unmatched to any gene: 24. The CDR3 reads CASSPGGPGRPRGVFEQYF. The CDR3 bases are TGTGCCAGCAGCCCGGGGGGGCCCGGGAGGCCCCGGGGGGTGTTCGAGCAGTACTTC.

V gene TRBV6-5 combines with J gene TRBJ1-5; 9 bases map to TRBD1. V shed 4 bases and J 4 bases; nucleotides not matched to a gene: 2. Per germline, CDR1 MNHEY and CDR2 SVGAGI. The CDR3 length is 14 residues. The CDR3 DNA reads TGTGCCAGCAGTTGGGACAGGGAGAATCAGCCCCAGCATTTT. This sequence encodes CASSWDRENQPQHF.

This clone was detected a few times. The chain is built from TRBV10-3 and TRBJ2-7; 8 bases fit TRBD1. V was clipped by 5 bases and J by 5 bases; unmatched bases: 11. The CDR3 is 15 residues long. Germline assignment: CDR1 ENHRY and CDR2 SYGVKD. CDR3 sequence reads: CAISLTGEDRDEQYF. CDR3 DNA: TGTGCCATCAGTTTGACAGGGGAAGACCGGGACGAGCAGTACTTC.

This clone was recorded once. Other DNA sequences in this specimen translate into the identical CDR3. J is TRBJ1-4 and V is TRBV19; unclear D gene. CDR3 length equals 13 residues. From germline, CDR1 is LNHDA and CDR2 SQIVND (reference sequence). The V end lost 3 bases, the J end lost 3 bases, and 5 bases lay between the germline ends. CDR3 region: CASSIVANEKLFF. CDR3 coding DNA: TGTGCCAGTAGTATCGTAGCTAATGAAAAACTGTTTTTT.

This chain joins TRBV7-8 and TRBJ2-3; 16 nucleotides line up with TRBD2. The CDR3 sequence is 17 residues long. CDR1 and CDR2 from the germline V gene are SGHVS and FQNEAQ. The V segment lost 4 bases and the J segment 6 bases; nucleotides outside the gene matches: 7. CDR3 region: CASSYRPGLAGGDTQYF. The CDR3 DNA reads TGTGCCAGCAGCTATAGACCGGGACTAGCGGGAGGGGATACGCAGTATTTT.